Listed below are T cell receptor beta chains from one sample, sequenced in a study of cytomegalovirus exposure and HLA in healthy donors. TCRdb's table, derived via immunoSEQ multiplex PCR, lists solely in-frame clones and lacks some. Among nearly 200,000 clones listed, about 81% were seen once. The sample was PBMCs. Receptors were obtained from a woman aged 50 to 60 in good health and CMV-seropositive. Each CDR3 is given with its conserved first and last residue. D genes are given only for firm matches. Size is stated for part of the rows, as once, few or many counts, or as a class when the clone is expanded.

>TRBJ1-3|TRBD1|TRBV10-2|.
TGCGCCAGCAGTGGCGACAGGGAAATACCTGGAAACACCATATATTTT
CASSGDREIPGNTIYF
>TRBJ1-2|TRBD1|TRBV7-2|.
TGTGCCAGCAGCCCGGGACAGGACTTGGGCTACACCTTC
CASSPGQDLGYTF
>TRBJ1-2|TRBD1|TRBV5-1|.
TGCGCCAGCAGCCTCCTTGACAGGGGCCCAATTGGCTACACCTTC
CASSLLDRGPIGYTF
>TRBJ1-4|.|TRBV28|few
TGTGCCAGCAGTCTTTCGGGGGTTTCAACTAATGAAAAACTGTTTTTT
CASSLSGVSTNEKLFF
>TRBJ1-1|.|TRBV28|.
TGTGCCAGCAGTAGCGGGGGATCATCCTCTGAAGCTTTCTTT
CASSSGGSSSEAFF
>TRBJ2-2|.|TRBV6-5|.
TGTGCCAGCAGTCGAACTAGCAGTTACACCGGGGAGCTGTTTTTT
CASSRTSSYTGELFF
>TRBJ2-7|.|TRBV29-1|.
TGCAGCGTTGAAGGAGAGTCCTACGAGCAGTACTTC
CSVEGESYEQYF
>TRBJ2-1|TRBD2|TRBV19|.
TGTGCCAGTAGTATAGGCTCTAGCGGTAACAATGAGCAGTTCTTC
CASSIGSSGNNEQFF
>TRBJ2-7|TRBD1|TRBV10-3|.
TGTGCCACCGGGACAGGGCCCTCCTACGAGCAGTACTTC
CATGTGPSYEQYF
>TRBJ2-1|.|TRBV10-2|.
TGCGCCAGCAGTGGATCTAGGCTGGGTAGTGAGCAGTTCTTC
CASSGSRLGSEQFF
>TRBJ2-4|TRBD1|TRBV5-1|few
TGCGCCAGCAGCCGAGACCGACAGGGTGCCAAAAACAGTCAGTACTTC
CASSRDRQGAKNSQYF
>TRBJ1-6|.|TRBV18|.
TGTGCCAGCTCACCTACGTCGCACCAGGGGTATAATTCACCCCTCCACTTT
CASSPTSHQGYNSPLHF
>TRBJ2-3|TRBD2|TRBV19|.
TGTGCCAGTAGTATAGGTCTAGCGGGGGCAGATACGCAGTATTTT
CASSIGLAGADTQYF
>TRBJ1-2|TRBD1|TRBV6-1|.
TGTGCCAGCAGTGAATGGTACGGGACAGGGAAGGACGGAAACTATGGCTACACCTTC
CASSEWYGTGKDGNYGYTF
>TRBJ2-2|TRBD2|TRBV9|.
TGTGCCAGCAGCGTAGTTAGCGGGGTTAACACCGGGGAGCTGTTTTTT
CASSVVSGVNTGELFF
>TRBJ2-7|.|TRBV5-1|.
TGCGCCAGCAGCTTGGGGGGCACCCATTCCTACGAGCAGTACTTC
CASSLGGTHSYEQYF
>TRBJ1-2|.|TRBV7-2|.
TGTGCCAGCAGCTTATCGGGACTCAACCTTAACTATGGCTACACCTTC
CASSLSGLNLNYGYTF
>TRBJ2-7|.|TRBV7-8|.
TGTGCCAGCAGCTTACCAGGTTCCGCTGCCTGGGAGCAGTACTTC
CASSLPGSAAWEQYF
>TRBJ2-3|TRBD2|TRBV7-2|.
TGTGCCAGCAGCTTAGGAGCTAGCGGGGGGGCAGATACGCAGTATTTT
CASSLGASGGADTQYF
>TRBJ2-2|TRBD1|TRBV6-1|.
TGTGCCAGCAACCGGGACAGGGGCACGGGGGAGCTGTTTTTT
CASNRDRGTGELFF
>TRBJ1-2|.|TRBV19|.
TGTGCCACTAAGCCCCCCGGGGATAACTATGGCTACACCTTC
CATKPPGDNYGYTF
>TRBJ2-5|TRBD2|TRBV19|.
TGTGCCAGTAGTATAGTTACTAGCGGGGACCAAGAGACCCAGTACTTC
CASSIVTSGDQETQYF
>TRBJ1-2|.|TRBV6-5|few
TGTGCCAGCAGTTACTCGTGGAGGGTAGGTGGCTACACCTTC
CASSYSWRVGGYTF
>TRBJ2-7|TRBD1|TRBV18|.
TGTGCCAGCTCACCGATGGACAGGCGAAGGGAAAACGAGCAGTACTTC
CASSPMDRRRENEQYF
>TRBJ2-1|TRBD2|TRBV2|few
TGTGCCACCCCGAGCGGGAGGGCCTCCTACAATGAGCAGTTCTTC
CATPSGRASYNEQFF
>TRBJ2-5|TRBD1|TRBV20-1|.
TGCACCATCAGGGGGCAGACCCAGTACTTC
CTIRGQTQYF
>TRBJ2-1|TRBD2|TRBV2|.
TGTGCCAGCAGTGAGACTAGCGGCAACTCCTACAATGAGCAGTTCTTC
CASSETSGNSYNEQFF
>TRBJ2-5|.|TRBV30|.
TGTGCCTGGACTACTGGAGAGACCCAGTACTTC
CAWTTGETQYF
>TRBJ2-3|.|TRBV5-1|.
TGCGCCAGCAGTGTCCGGGGTGATACGCAGTATTTT
CASSVRGDTQYF
>TRBJ1-1|.|TRBV4-3|few
TGCGCCAGCAGCCAAGATGAGGGAATTTTAGCAGGGGCGCGGACTGAAGCTTTCTTT
CASSQDEGILAGARTEAFF
>TRBJ2-3|.|TRBV28|.
TGTGCCAGCAGTTCCAACACAGATACGCAGTATTTT
CASSSNTDTQYF
>TRBJ1-4|.|TRBV5-1|.
TGCGCCAGCAGCTCTTCGGGGGGGACGTCTAATGAAAAACTGTTTTTT
CASSSSGGTSNEKLFF
>TRBJ2-1|TRBD2|TRBV5-1|.
TGCGCCAGCAGCTTACTAGCGGGAGGGCCGGGCAATGAGCAGTTCTTC
CASSLLAGGPGNEQFF
>TRBJ2-7|.|TRBV7-2|.
TGTGCCAGCAGCTTAGTCCCTAGCTCGAGCTCCTACGAGCAGTACTTC
CASSLVPSSSSYEQYF
>TRBJ2-7|.|TRBV29-1|.
TGCAGCGTCGGCGAGTACGGCGGGTTGCCCTACGAGCAGTACTTC
CSVGEYGGLPYEQYF
>TRBJ2-3|.|TRBV19|.
TGTGCCAGTAGTGTCGGGGGTTACACAGATACGCAGTATTTT
CASSVGGYTDTQYF
>TRBJ1-6|.|TRBV5-8|once
TGTGCCAGCAGCTTGGAAGGGGGCTATAATTCACCCCTCCACTTT
CASSLEGGYNSPLHF
>TRBJ2-7|TRBD2|TRBV18|.
TGTGCCAGCTCACCAGTGCTAGCGGGGGACTACGAGCAGTACTTC
CASSPVLAGDYEQYF
>TRBJ2-3|TRBD2|TRBV9|.
TGTGCCAGCAGCGACCTAGCGGGGGGCGACACAGATACGCAGTATTTT
CASSDLAGGDTDTQYF
>TRBJ2-3|TRBD2|TRBV5-6|.
TGTGCCAGCAGCCCGGGGAGGGGAAGCACAGATACGCAGTATTTT
CASSPGRGSTDTQYF
>TRBJ2-5|.|TRBV5-4|.
TGTGCCAGCAGCTTGGTCGGTGAAGAGACCCAGTACTTC
CASSLVGEETQYF
>TRBJ2-1|.|TRBV15|few
TGTGCCACCAGCAGAGATATAGAGGGAGAGCAGTTCTTC
CATSRDIEGEQFF